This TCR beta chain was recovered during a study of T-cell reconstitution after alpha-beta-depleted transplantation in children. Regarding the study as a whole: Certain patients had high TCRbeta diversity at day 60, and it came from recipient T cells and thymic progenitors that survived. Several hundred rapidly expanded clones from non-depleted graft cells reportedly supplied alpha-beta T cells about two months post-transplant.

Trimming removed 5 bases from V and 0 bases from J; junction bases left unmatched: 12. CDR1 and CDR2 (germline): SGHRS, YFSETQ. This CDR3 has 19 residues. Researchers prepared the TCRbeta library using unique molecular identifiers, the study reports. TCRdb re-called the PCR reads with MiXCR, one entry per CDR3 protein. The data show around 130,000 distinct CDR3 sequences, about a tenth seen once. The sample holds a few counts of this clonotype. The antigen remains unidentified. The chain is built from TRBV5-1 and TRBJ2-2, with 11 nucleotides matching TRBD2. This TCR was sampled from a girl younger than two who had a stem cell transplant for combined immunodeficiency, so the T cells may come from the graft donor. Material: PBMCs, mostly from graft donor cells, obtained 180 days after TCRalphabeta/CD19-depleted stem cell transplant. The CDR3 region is CASREVPGTSGANTGELFF. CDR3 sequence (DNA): TGCGCCAGCAGAGAGGTCCCAGGGACTAGCGGTGCGAACACCGGGGAGCTGTTTTTT.